The entry below gives a single T cell receptor beta chain sequence along with its context. What it recognizes is unknown. Primers for the PCR totalled 60 Vbeta and 13 Jbeta. The method was immunoSEQ multiplex PCR; TCRdb's version includes in-frame clones alone and lacks a portion of them. In the table there are some 150,000 clones, roughly 80% of which are singletons. The sample comes from a study of cytomegalovirus exposure and HLA in healthy donors. Study observations and caveats: Follow-up analysis found HLA locus-dependent TCR association rates, highest for DRB1 and lowest for HLA-C.

There are 17 residues in the CDR3. Germline V lookup: CDR1 SGHRS, CDR2 YFSETQ. V lost 0 bases and J lost 2; bases outside the gene matches: 10. Sequenced sample: PBMCs. The sequence was obtained from a man between 25 and 39 years old in good health and CMV-seropositive. J is TRBJ1-1 and V is TRBV5-1; 7 bases match TRBD1. DNA of the CDR3: TGCGCCAGCAGCTTGGGAATCCGGGACAGAGATAACACTGAAGCTTTCTTT. Its protein is CASSLGIRDRDNTEAFF.